Listed below are T cell receptor beta chains from one sample, sequenced in a study of blood T cell repertoires in COVID-19. TCRdb's table, derived via immunoSEQ multiplex PCR, lists solely in-frame clones and lacks some. The table lists about 200,000 clones, roughly 94% of them singletons. The sequencing sample was made of peripheral blood. The receptors originated from a man aged 25 to 40 with COVID-19, enrolled during active disease. CDR3s include the opening cysteine and the closing phenylalanine or tryptophan. The D gene is left open where the match is weak. Some rows mark clone size as missing; the rest say once, few, many or name a class of expanded clone.

abundance	j_gene	v_gene	d_gene	CDR3aa	CDR3nt
NA	TRBJ2-2	TRBV3-1/TRBV3-2	NA	CASSHRPAYMNTGELFF	TGTGCCAGCAGCCATCGGCCAGCGTACATGAACACCGGGGAGCTGTTTTTT
once	TRBJ1-2	TRBV5-6	NA	CASSPDNNYGYTF	TGTGCCAGCAGCCCGGACAATAACTATGGCTACACCTTC
NA	TRBJ1-3	TRBV19	NA	CASSHGQPVRGNTIYF	TGTGCCAGTAGTCACGGACAGCCAGTACGCGGAAACACCATATATTTT
once	TRBJ1-5	TRBV2	NA	CASSPQGLSNQPQHF	TGTGCCAGCAGTCCCCAGGGACTTAGCAATCAGCCCCAGCATTTT
NA	TRBJ2-1	TRBV2	TRBD2	CASSEPSSSGGDNEQFF	TGTGCCAGCAGTGAGCCCTCATCTAGCGGGGGAGACAATGAGCAGTTCTTC
once	TRBJ2-1	TRBV6-6	TRBD1	CASSGTGGTYNEQFF	TGTGCCAGCAGTGGGACAGGGGGCACCTACAATGAGCAGTTCTTC
NA	TRBJ1-1	TRBV5-4	NA	CASSFPGVNTEAFF	TGTGCCAGCAGCTTCCCAGGGGTAAACACTGAAGCTTTCTTT
NA	TRBJ2-3	TRBV10-1	NA	CASSELLSADTQYF	TGCGCCAGCAGTGAGTTGTTAAGCGCAGATACGCAGTATTTT
NA	TRBJ1-1	TRBV27	NA	CASSFEGRTEAFF	TGTGCCAGCAGTTTCGAGGGGAGGACTGAAGCTTTCTTT
NA	TRBJ1-1	TRBV12-3/TRBV12-4	TRBD1	CASRSRDRVAFF	TGTGCCAGCAGGTCCCGGGACAGGGTGGCTTTCTTT
NA	TRBJ2-1	TRBV6-5	TRBD1	CASSPGQGRYNEQFF	TGTGCCAGCAGTCCAGGACAGGGCCGGTACAATGAGCAGTTCTTC
NA	TRBJ2-7	TRBV3-1/TRBV3-2	TRBD1	CASSPLGQGPSYEQYF	TGTGCCAGCAGCCCCCTGGGACAGGGCCCCTCCTACGAGCAGTACTTC
NA	TRBJ2-7	TRBV5-4	TRBD2	CASSLGSGGVSYEQYF	TGTGCCAGCAGCTTGGGGTCCGGGGGGGTTTCCTACGAGCAGTACTTC
few	TRBJ1-5	TRBV2	TRBD1	CASSGFQGAQPQHF	TGTGCCAGCAGTGGGTTTCAGGGGGCTCAGCCCCAGCATTTT
NA	TRBJ2-2	TRBV4-1	NA	CASSQVSGLMRELFF	TGCGCCAGCAGCCAAGTGTCCGGACTAATGAGGGAGCTGTTTTTT
NA	TRBJ2-2	TRBV3-1/TRBV3-2	TRBD2	CASSQATSTSGGPNTGELFF	TGTGCCAGCAGCCAAGCGACCTCGACTAGCGGGGGACCAAACACCGGGGAGCTGTTTTTT
NA	TRBJ2-7	TRBV5-1	TRBD1	CASSLSQGAPNAYEQYF	TGCGCCAGCAGCTTGTCGCAGGGGGCCCCCAACGCCTACGAGCAGTACTTC
few	TRBJ2-1	TRBV27	TRBD1	CASSLLNRGSDEQFF	TGTGCCAGCAGTTTACTAAACAGGGGTTCGGATGAGCAGTTCTTC
NA	TRBJ1-6	TRBV19	NA	CASTVAGAGLDSPLHF	TGTGCCAGTACCGTCGCGGGCGCCGGGTTGGATTCACCCCTCCACTTT
NA	TRBJ1-4	TRBV21-1	NA	CASSKPPKSRDEKLFF	TGTGCCAGCAGCAAACCCCCGAAGTCCCGAGATGAAAAACTGTTTTTT
NA	TRBJ1-3	TRBV6-5	NA	CASRAGHSGNTIYF	TGTGCCAGCAGAGCCGGACACTCTGGAAACACCATATATTTT
NA	TRBJ2-5	TRBV7-9	NA	CASSLGALQGFQETQYF	TGTGCCAGCAGCTTAGGGGCCCTCCAGGGGTTCCAAGAGACCCAGTACTTC
NA	TRBJ1-2	TRBV5-1	NA	CASSLGVLSGYTF	TGCGCCAGCAGCTTGGGAGTATTGTCTGGCTACACCTTC
once	TRBJ2-3	TRBV11-3	TRBD2	CASSPSSGGTDTQYF	TGTGCCAGCAGCCCCTCAAGCGGGGGCACAGATACGCAGTATTTT
NA	TRBJ2-6	TRBV11-3	NA	CASSAPGGANVLTF	TGTGCCAGCAGCGCGCCAGGTGGGGCCAACGTCCTGACTTTC
NA	TRBJ1-2	TRBV7-9	NA	CASSREEGRGYTF	TGTGCCAGCAGCCGTGAGGAGGGACGAGGCTACACCTTC
once	TRBJ1-5	TRBV7-9	NA	CASSLGESGGNQPQHF	TGTGCCAGCAGCTTAGGGGAGTCCGGGGGCAATCAGCCCCAGCATTTT
NA	TRBJ1-2	TRBV3-1/TRBV3-2	NA	CASSQARGSYGYTF	TGTGCCAGCAGCCAAGCCAGGGGAAGCTATGGCTACACCTTC
NA	TRBJ1-1	TRBV18	NA	CASSPSDTLGWNTEAFF	TGTGCCAGCTCACCCTCAGACACCCTTGGTTGGAACACTGAAGCTTTCTTT
NA	TRBJ2-1	TRBV15	TRBD1	CATSRGRGRMVPEQFF	TGTGCCACCAGCAGAGGCAGGGGGCGAATGGTTCCTGAGCAGTTCTTC
NA	TRBJ1-1	TRBV6-4	TRBD1	CASSDILRQGITEAFF	TGTGCCAGCAGTGATATCTTAAGACAGGGGATTACTGAAGCTTTCTTT
NA	TRBJ1-5	TRBV10-1	NA	CASSDAGGEQPQHF	TGCGCCAGCAGTGACGCGGGCGGAGAACAGCCCCAGCATTTT